In its sample, the clone carrying this TCR beta chain was seen many times. Antigen specificity is unknown. TCRdb itself ran the reads through MiXCR, one entry per CDR3 protein. The profile covers approximately 910,000 distinct CDR3 sequences, with 25% to 40% appearing a single time and around 15% taken by the ten largest. The data originate from a study of T cell repertoires in cytomegalovirus infection. Study information: HLA-B-restricted CMV epitopes that are well studied were used alongside recently identified HLA-C-restricted ones. In public TCR beta signatures, there were indications of both CMV infection and matching HLA type.

General study points: HLA-C-restricted CMV clonotypes gave the most frequent clonotype in two of eight donors.

Germline V gene sequence: CDR1 SGHVS, CDR2 FNYEAQ. Trimming cost V 2 bases and J 2 bases; bases outside gene matches: 9. This CDR3 is built from 18 residues. This receptor was obtained from a human donor in good health (CMV status not recorded). Some clones in this sample may be carry-over from other donors' samples. The sequenced sample was cultured CD8+ T cells from PBMCs, obtained from culture after CMV antigen stimulation. This chain joins TRBV7-6 and TRBJ2-1; 10 nucleotides align to TRBD2. CDR3 region: CASSLKLGTSVPYNEQFF. For the CDR3, the DNA is TGTGCCAGCAGCTTAAAATTAGGGACTAGCGTTCCCTACAATGAGCAGTTCTTC.